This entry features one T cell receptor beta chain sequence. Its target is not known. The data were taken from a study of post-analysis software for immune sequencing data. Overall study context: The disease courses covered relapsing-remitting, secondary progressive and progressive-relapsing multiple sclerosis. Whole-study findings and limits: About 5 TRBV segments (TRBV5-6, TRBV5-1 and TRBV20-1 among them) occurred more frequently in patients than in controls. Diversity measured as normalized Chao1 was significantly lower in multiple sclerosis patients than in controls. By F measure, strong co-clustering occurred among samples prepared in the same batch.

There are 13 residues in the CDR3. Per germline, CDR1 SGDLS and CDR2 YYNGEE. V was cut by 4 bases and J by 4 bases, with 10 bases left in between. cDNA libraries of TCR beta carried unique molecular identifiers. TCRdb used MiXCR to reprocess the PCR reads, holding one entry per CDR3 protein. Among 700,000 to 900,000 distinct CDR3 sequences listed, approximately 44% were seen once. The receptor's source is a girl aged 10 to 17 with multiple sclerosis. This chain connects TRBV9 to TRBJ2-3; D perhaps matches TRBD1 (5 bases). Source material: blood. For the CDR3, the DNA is TGTGCCAGCAGCTACCTCAGGGCAGATACGCAGTATTTT. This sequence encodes CASSYLRADTQYF.